This T cell receptor (beta chain) was sequenced in a study of cytomegalovirus exposure and HLA in healthy donors. Whole-study findings and limits: The tendency of first-cohort TCR clusters to co-occur in the roughly 120 validation repertoires was the finding of a later analysis.

The protocol was immunoSEQ multiplex PCR, while the TCRdb copy is restricted to in-frame clones and leaves out a portion. The sample lists hundreds of thousands of clones; approximately 87% were seen once. With regard to this clone: Its antigen remains unidentified.

Germline V gene lookup returns CDR1 GTSNPN and CDR2 SVGIG (reference sequence). The CDR3 has 14 amino acids. The V end was cut by 2 bases, the J end by 4 bases, with 15 bases between. The specimen sequenced was PBMCs. The receptor was isolated from a man aged 18 to 30 in good health and CMV-seronegative. The rearrangement links TRBV30 to TRBJ2-7; maybe TRBD2 (6 bases). CDR3 residues: CAWSPGGMQYEQYF. The CDR3 nucleotides read TGTGCCTGGAGTCCTGGGGGGATGCAGTACGAGCAGTACTTC.